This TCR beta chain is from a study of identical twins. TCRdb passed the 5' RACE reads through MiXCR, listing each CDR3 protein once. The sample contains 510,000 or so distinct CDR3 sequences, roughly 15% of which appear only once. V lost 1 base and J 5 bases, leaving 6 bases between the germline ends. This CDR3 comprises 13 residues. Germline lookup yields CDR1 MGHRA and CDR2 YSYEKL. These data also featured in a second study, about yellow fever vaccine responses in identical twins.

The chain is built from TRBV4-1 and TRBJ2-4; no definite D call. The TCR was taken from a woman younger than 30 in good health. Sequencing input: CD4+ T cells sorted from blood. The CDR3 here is CASSQGFQNIQYF. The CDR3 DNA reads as TGCGCCAGCAGCCAAGGGTTTCAAAACATTCAGTACTTC.